What follows are 22 T cell receptor beta chains derived from one specimen sequenced in a study of identical twins. One entry per CDR3 protein results from TCRdb running MiXCR on the 5' RACE reads. Here the sample spans about 920,000 distinct CDR3 sequences, roughly an eighth being singletons. This sample was shared with a second study, whose subject was yellow fever vaccine responses in identical twins.

Specimen: PBMCs. Source of these receptors: a young woman in good health.

This clonotype was seen a few times. The V gene is TRBV7-8, the J gene TRBJ2-7; weak D call: TRBD1 (6 bases). The CDR3 spans 12 residues. V gave up 1 base and J gave up 6 bases, with 7 bases separating them. CDR1 and CDR2 from the germline V gene are SGHVS and FQNEAQ. The CDR3 sequence is CASSLDRVEQYV. The DNA of the CDR3 is TGTGCCAGCAGCTTAGACAGGGTCGAGCAGTACGTC.

This clonotype was recorded a few times. The chain employs TRBV5-1 and TRBJ2-1; D is unresolved. Germline V gene data show CDR1 as SGHRS and CDR2 as YFSETQ. Trimming cost V 6 bases and J 6 bases, with 7 bases left between them. The CDR3 runs 11 residues. DNA of the CDR3: TGCGCCAGCAATTCCGTCAATGAGCAGTTCTTC. This gives the protein CASNSVNEQFF.

This clonotype has more than one count but fewer than ten. The V and J genes are TRBV7-9 and TRBJ2-3; no clear D gene. The V gene's germline CDR1 is SEHNR and CDR2 FQNEAQ (reference sequence). Trimming cost V 2 bases and J 6 bases, with 9 bases left between them. The CDR3 totals 13 residues. CDR3 residues: CASSLPTRDTQYF. The DNA for the CDR3 is TGTGCCAGCAGCTTACCGACCCGGGATACGCAGTATTTT. The variable domain in full, with the rest retrieved from reference TRBV7-9 and TRBJ2-3, is DTGVSQNPRHKITKRGQNVTFRCDPISEHNRLYWYRQTLGQGPEFLTYFQNEAQLEKSRLLSDRFSAERPKGSFSTLEIQRTEQGDSAMYLCASSLPTRDTQYFGPGTRLTVL.

This clonotype was detected a few times. The J gene is TRBJ2-6, the V gene TRBV4-1; weak D call: TRBD1 (5 bases). CDR3 length: 16 residues. In germline, CDR1 is MGHRA, CDR2 YSYEKL. V lost 4 bases, J lost 2 bases, and 12 bases lay in between. The chain's CDR3 is CASSPTGSTGANVLTF. The CDR3 DNA is TGCGCCAGCAGCCCTACAGGAAGTACTGGGGCCAACGTCCTGACTTTC.

The chain recombines TRBV29-1 with TRBJ2-6; 7 bases align to TRBD2. Trimming removed 5 bases from V and 0 bases from J; junction bases left unmatched: 4. CDR1 and CDR2 (germline): SQVTM, ANQGSEA. The CDR3 length is 15 residues. The CDR3 is CSVWAGDSGANVLTF. The DNA of the CDR3 is TGCAGCGTTTGGGCGGGAGACTCTGGGGCCAACGTCCTGACTTTC. The full variable domain, its missing parts supplied by reference TRBV29-1 and TRBJ2-6, is SAVISQKPSRDICQRGTSLTIQCQVDSQVTMMFWYRQQPGQSLTLIATANQGSEATYESGFVIDKFPISRPNLTFSTLTVSNMSPEDSSIYLCSVWAGDSGANVLTFGAGSRLTVL.

This clonotype was counted only a few times. V gene TRBV24-1 combines with J gene TRBJ1-5; no definite D call. The germline V gene has CDR1 KGHDR and CDR2 SFDVKD. Trimming took 1 base from V and 7 from J, leaving 7 bases between them. The CDR3 totals 13 residues. CDR3 loop: CATSDFRKQPQHF. For the CDR3, the DNA is TGTGCCACCAGTGATTTCAGGAAACAGCCCCAGCATTTT.

The chain is built from TRBV7-9 and TRBJ1-1, with D possibly being TRBD1 (5 bases). Deletions cut 5 bases from V and 3 bases from J, with 13 bases between. The CDR3 is 14 amino acids. CDR1 SEHNR and CDR2 FQNEAQ come from the germline V gene (reference sequence). CDR3 sequence (DNA): TGTGCCAGCAGCCCGGGGCTGGCAGACACTGAAGCTTTCTTT. Encoded protein: CASSPGLADTEAFF.

The V call is TRBV10-3, the J call TRBJ1-1; D uncertain. This CDR3 is 13 amino acids long. The germline CDR1 and CDR2 sequences are ENHRY and SYGVKD. V was cut by 6 bases and J by 0 bases, with 8 bases left in between. The CDR3 nucleotides are TGTGCCATCAGCGGAGGGATGAACACTGAAGCTTTCTTT. This codes for CAISGGMNTEAFF.

The sample holds a few counts of this clonotype. The rearrangement joins TRBV28 to TRBJ2-7; 7 nucleotides align to TRBD1. The CDR3 is 15 amino acids. Germline-derived CDR1 and CDR2 are MDHEN and SYDVKM. With 6 bases clipped from V and 3 bases from J, the junction kept 11 bases outside the gene matches. CDR3 bases: TGTGCCAGCAGGCCGGGACAGAGGATTAACTACGAGCAGTACGTC. Protein sequence: CASRPGQRINYEQYV.

This clonotype was recorded many times. The chain carries TRBV7-8 and TRBJ2-7, with D maybe TRBD2 (6 bases). The V gene's germline CDR1 is SGHVS and CDR2 FQNEAQ. This CDR3 has 14 residues. Trimming took off 5 bases at V and 7 bases at J, with 18 bases between the two ends. CDR3 protein: CASSPRLDGDEQYF. For the CDR3, the DNA is TGTGCCAGCAGCCCCCGACTAGATGGTGATGAGCAGTACTTC.

The V and J genes are TRBV4-2 and TRBJ1-1; TRBD1 might be the D (5 bases). Trimming stripped 6 bases from V and 1 base from J, with 15 bases between. The length of the CDR3 is 15 residues. Germline lookup yields CDR1 LGHNA and CDR2 YNFKEQ. CDR3 in DNA: TGTGCCAGCAGGGGGGACGGGGGGAGGAACACTGAAGCTTTCTTT. This gives the protein CASRGDGGRNTEAFF.

The chain combines TRBV6-5 with TRBJ2-2, with TRBD2 matching 12 bases. The CDR3 is made up of 16 amino acids. Germline trimming cut 3 bases from V and 7 bases from J; bases unmatched to any gene: 6. The germline V gene encodes CDR1 MNHEY and CDR2 SVGAGI. DNA for the CDR3: TGTGCCAGCAGTTATTTGACTAGCGGGGGAATCGGGGAGCTGTTTTTT. This sequence encodes CASSYLTSGGIGELFF.

This clonotype was picked up many times. The J gene is TRBJ1-1, the V gene TRBV4-1; perhaps TRBD1 as D (5 bases). CDR1 and CDR2 (germline): MGHRA, YSYEKL. The CDR3 loop spans 14 amino acids. Trimming cost V 4 bases and J 0 bases, with 9 bases left between them. For the CDR3, the DNA is TGCGCCAGCAGCCTTGCGACAGTGAACACTGAAGCTTTCTTT. Protein product: CASSLATVNTEAFF.

J is TRBJ2-3 and V is TRBV18; 8 nucleotides line up with TRBD2. CDR1 and CDR2 (germline): KGHSH, LQKENI. The CDR3 sequence is 16 residues long. J lost 3 bases, V lost 3 bases, and 8 bases had no gene match. Written as DNA, the CDR3 is TGTGCCAGCTCACCCGCCGCGACTAGCGTTACAGATACGCAGTATTTT. Its translation is CASSPAATSVTDTQYF.

This clonotype has more than one count but fewer than ten. The chain is built from TRBV5-8 and TRBJ2-6, with no clear D. Deletions cut 7 bases from V and 0 bases from J, with 17 bases between. Germline CDR1 reads SGHTS; CDR2 reads YDEGEE. This CDR3 has 17 amino acids. CDR3 nucleotides: TGTGCCAGCGAGTACCCCCTTCTCAGCTCTGGGGCCAACGTCCTGACTTTC. Its translation: CASEYPLLSSGANVLTF.

This clonotype was counted between two and nine times. This rearrangement joins TRBV20-1 to TRBJ2-7, with 7 bases aligning to TRBD1. The CDR3 has 13 amino acids. Looked up from germline, CDR1 is DFQATT and CDR2 is SNEGSKA (reference sequence). Trimming removed 5 bases from V and 1 base from J; junction bases left unmatched: 5. The DNA of the CDR3 is TGCAGTGCTGACAGGGCCCTTTCCTACGAGCAGTACTTC. Amino acid sequence: CSADRALSYEQYF.

Ten or more counts support this clonotype. The chain recombines TRBV27 with TRBJ2-5; tentative D call: TRBD2 (6 bases). The CDR3 has 16 amino acids. In germline, CDR1 is MNHEY, CDR2 SMNVEV (reference sequence). Trimming took off 1 base at V and 0 bases at J, with 12 bases between the two ends. The CDR3 coding sequence is TGTGCCAGCAGTTTATGGAGGGCGGGACACCAAGAGACCCAGTACTTC. It encodes CASSLWRAGHQETQYF.

This clonotype was found many times. The CDR3 loop is CASSLEGVANTEAFF. The CDR3 bases are TGCGCCAGCAGCTTGGAGGGGGTCGCCAACACTGAAGCTTTCTTT. This chain links TRBV5-1 with TRBJ1-1, with a tentative D call TRBD1 (6 bases). This CDR3 comprises 15 residues. CDR1 is SGHRS and CDR2 is YFSETQ in the germline V gene. Trimming left V 0 bases short and J 2 bases short, with 11 bases between. The full variable domain, in which reference TRBV5-1 and TRBJ1-1 provide the parts outside the CDR3, is KAGVTQTPRYLIKTRGQQVTLSCSPISGHRSVSWYQQTPGQGLQFLFEYFSETQRNKGNFPGRFSGRQFSNSRSEMNVSTLELGDSALYLCASSLEGVANTEAFFGQGTRLTVV.

The CDR3 here is CASSPRTSGRARDYNEQFF. The CDR3 nucleotides are TGCGCCAGCAGCCCACGGACTAGCGGGAGGGCTAGAGATTACAATGAGCAGTTCTTC. This rearrangement joins TRBV5-1 to TRBJ2-1; TRBD2 agrees at 15 bases. Germline assignment: CDR1 SGHRS and CDR2 YFSETQ. This CDR3 is built from 19 residues. With V trimmed by 4 bases and J by 4 bases, 12 bases remained unmatched. Full variable domain (outside the CDR3, taken from reference TRBV5-1 and TRBJ2-1): KAGVTQTPRYLIKTRGQQVTLSCSPISGHRSVSWYQQTPGQGLQFLFEYFSETQRNKGNFPGRFSGRQFSNSRSEMNVSTLELGDSALYLCASSPRTSGRARDYNEQFFGPGTRLTVL.

The gene calls are TRBV28 and TRBJ1-5; no clear D gene. The V end was cut by 5 bases, the J end by 3 bases, with 14 bases between. CDR3 length: 15 residues. Germline CDR1 MDHEN, CDR2 SYDVKM. CDR3 residues: CASSLGSGFNQPQHF. CDR3 nucleotide sequence: TGTGCCAGCAGTCTGGGGTCTGGGTTCAATCAGCCCCAGCATTTT.

This clonotype was seen a few times. The chain employs TRBV6-1 and TRBJ2-7; maybe TRBD2 (6 bases). The CDR3 is made up of 13 amino acids. The V and J ends lost 7 bases and 3 bases respectively, with 13 bases between them. Per the germline V gene, CDR1 is MNHNS and CDR2 is SASEGT. CDR3 residues: CASKDAGNYEQYF. CDR3 nucleotides: TGTGCCAGCAAAGACGCGGGGAACTACGAGCAGTACTTC.

The rearrangement uses TRBV6-5 and TRBJ2-3; D unresolved. The CDR3 covers 14 residues. From germline, CDR1 is MNHEY and CDR2 SVGAGI. The V end was cut by 4 bases, the J end by 0 bases, with 8 bases between. The CDR3 is CASSSTASTDTQYF. The CDR3 DNA is TGTGCCAGCAGTTCAACCGCTAGCACAGATACGCAGTATTTT.